This TCR beta chain was profiled in a study of T cells in Graves' hyperthyroidism and ophthalmopathy. As for the study in general: Peripheral blood was secured at the point of initial diagnosis, before any treatment. Study-wide points: Before onset, by a median of approximately 5.9 months, the model predicted ophthalmopathy. Researchers found most expanded thyroid clonotypes above 0.001 in blood as well.

Clinicians diagnosed patients from clinical symptoms, serum thyroxine and TRAb, thyroid ultrasound and orbital computed tomography. Authors of the study amplified TCR beta CDR3 regions from RNA transcripts. With the HTBI primer set, the TCR CDR3 went through a first round of RT-PCR. TCRdb recomputed calls from the multiplex PCR reads with MiXCR, one row per CDR3 protein. The repertoire holds approximately 400,000 distinct CDR3 sequences, about 18% seen once, with 3.7% in the top ten. J gave up 6 bases and V 7 bases, and 7 bases lay outside the gene matches. The CDR3 is 13 amino acids. In germline, CDR1 is ENHRY, CDR2 SYGVKD. This clonotype was seen many times. Its antigen is not identified.

The sequenced material came from blood. This chain uses TRBV10-3 with TRBJ2-7; 9 bases agree with TRBD1. The receptor was derived from a woman aged 18-30 years with Graves' hyperthyroidism. The CDR3: CAIKGQGGREQYF. The CDR3 coding sequence is TGTGCCATCAAGGGACAGGGAGGACGCGAGCAGTACTTC.